This T cell receptor beta chain stems from a study of blood T cell repertoires in COVID-19. At the level of the study: Collection of acute and convalescent COVID-19 samples took place in the United States, Italy and Spain.

The method was immunoSEQ multiplex PCR; TCRdb's version includes in-frame clones alone and lacks a portion of them. The data hold hundreds of thousands of clones, with 83% observed a single time. Which cohort a participant joined came from the clinical history participants gave. V shed 6 bases and J shed 3 bases, with 15 bases lying between them. The V gene's germline CDR1 is SNHLY and CDR2 FYNNEI. The CDR3 runs to 14 residues. Sequenced input: PBMCs or T cells enriched from blood (not recorded which). The TCR sequence derives from a woman aged 50 to 65 who had been exposed to COVID-19. The V call is TRBV2, the J call TRBJ2-7, with a weak D call TRBD2 (5 bases). The CDR3 here is CASSLGLGFYEQYF. The CDR3 nucleotides are TGTGCCAGCAGCCTAGGACTCGGGTTCTACGAGCAGTACTTC.